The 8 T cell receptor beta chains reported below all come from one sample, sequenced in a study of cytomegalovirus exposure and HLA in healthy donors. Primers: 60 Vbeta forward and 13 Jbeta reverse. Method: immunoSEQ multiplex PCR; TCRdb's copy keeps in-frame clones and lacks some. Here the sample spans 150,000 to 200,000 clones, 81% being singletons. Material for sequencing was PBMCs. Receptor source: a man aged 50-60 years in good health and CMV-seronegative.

As DNA, the CDR3 is TGCAGTGCTAGATCGGAGGGGGAGCAGTACTTC. Translating it yields CSARSEGEQYF. The V and J genes are TRBV20-1 and TRBJ2-7; D is perhaps TRBD2 (6 bases). In germline, CDR1 is DFQATT, CDR2 SNEGSKA (reference sequence). CDR3 length: 11 amino acids. Between the trimmed V and J ends, which lost 2 bases and 7 bases, there was a span of 9 bases.

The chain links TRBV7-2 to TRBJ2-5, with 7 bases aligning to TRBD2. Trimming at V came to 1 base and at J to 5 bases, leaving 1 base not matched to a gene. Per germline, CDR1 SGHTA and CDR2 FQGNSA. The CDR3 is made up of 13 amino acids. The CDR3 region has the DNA TGTGCCAGCAGCTTAGACGGGGGGGAGACCCAGTACTTC. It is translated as CASSLDGGETQYF.

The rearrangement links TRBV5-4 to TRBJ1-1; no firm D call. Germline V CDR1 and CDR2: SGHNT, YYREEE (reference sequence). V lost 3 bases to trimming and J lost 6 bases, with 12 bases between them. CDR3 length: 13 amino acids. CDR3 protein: CASSYRRSAEAFF. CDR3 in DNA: TGTGCCAGCAGCTATCGGAGGTCTGCTGAAGCTTTCTTT.

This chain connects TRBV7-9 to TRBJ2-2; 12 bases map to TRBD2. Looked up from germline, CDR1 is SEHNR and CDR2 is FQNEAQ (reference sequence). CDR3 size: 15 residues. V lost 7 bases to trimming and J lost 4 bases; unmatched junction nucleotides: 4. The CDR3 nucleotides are TGTGCCAGCATCACTAGCGGGGGGTCCACCGGGGAGCTGTTTTTT. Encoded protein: CASITSGGSTGELFF.

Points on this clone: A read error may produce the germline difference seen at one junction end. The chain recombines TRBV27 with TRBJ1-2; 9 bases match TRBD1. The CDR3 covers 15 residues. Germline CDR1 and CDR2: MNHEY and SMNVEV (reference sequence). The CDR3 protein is CASGLPGGQGYGYTF. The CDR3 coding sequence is TGTGCCAGCGGTTTACCAGGGGGACAGGGCTATGGCTACACCTTC.

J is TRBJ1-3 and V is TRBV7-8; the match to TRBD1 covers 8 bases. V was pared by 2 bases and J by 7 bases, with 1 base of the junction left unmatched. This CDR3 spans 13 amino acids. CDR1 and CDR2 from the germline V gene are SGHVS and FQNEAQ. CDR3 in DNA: TGTGCCAGCAGCTTACGACAGGGGAACACCATATATTTT. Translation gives CASSLRQGNTIYF.

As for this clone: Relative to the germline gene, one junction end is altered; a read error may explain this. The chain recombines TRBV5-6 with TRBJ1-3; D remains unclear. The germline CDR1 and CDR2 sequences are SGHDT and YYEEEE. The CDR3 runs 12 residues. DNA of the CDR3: TGTGCCAGCAGCTTAGGCGGCGCAGAGTCGGATTTT. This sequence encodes CASSLGGAESDF.

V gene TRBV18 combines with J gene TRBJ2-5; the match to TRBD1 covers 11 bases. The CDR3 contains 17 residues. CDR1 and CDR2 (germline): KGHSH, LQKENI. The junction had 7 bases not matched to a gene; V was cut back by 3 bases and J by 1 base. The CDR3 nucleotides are TGTGCCAGCTCACCGTCACCGGGACAGGGGGGCCAAGAGACCCAGTACTTC. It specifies CASSPSPGQGGQETQYF. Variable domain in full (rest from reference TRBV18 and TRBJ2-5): NAGVMQNPRHLVRRRGQEARLRCSPMKGHSHVYWYRQLPEEGLKFMVYLQKENIIDESGMPKERFSAEFPKEGPSILRIQQVVRGDSAAYFCASSPSPGQGGQETQYFGPGTRLLVL.